Each of the 29 T cell receptor beta chains below was sequenced from the same sample in a study of control samples from healthy donors and cancer patients. The assay was immunoSEQ multiplex PCR, and TCRdb's table has in-frame clones only and misses some. The profile shows 60,000 to 65,000 clones, 70% to 90% of them singletons. The sequenced material came from blood. The receptor source for this set is a man aged 35-49 years in good health.

This rearrangement joins TRBV7-2 to TRBJ1-2; tentative D call: TRBD1 (5 bases). This CDR3 has 14 amino acids. Germline values: CDR1 SGHTA, CDR2 FQGNSA. V was cut by 2 bases and J by 4 bases, with 11 bases left in between. CDR3 bases: TGTGCCAGCAGCTTACAGACAGAGTTCTATGGCTACACCTTC. Amino acids: CASSLQTEFYGYTF. The variable domain in full, with the rest retrieved from reference TRBV7-2 and TRBJ1-2, is GAGVSQSPSNKVTEKGKDVELRCDPISGHTALYWYRQSLGQGLEFLIYFQGNSAPDKSGLPSDRFSAERTGGSVSTLTIQRTQQEDSAVYLCASSLQTEFYGYTFGSGTRLTVV.

The CDR3 here is CASSLVGSSYNEQFF. In nucleotides, the CDR3 is TGCGCCAGCAGCTTGGTGGGTTCGTCCTACAATGAGCAGTTCTTC. V is TRBV5-1 and J is TRBJ2-1; D unresolved. The length of the CDR3 is 15 residues. Deletions cut 0 bases from V and 1 base from J, with 8 bases between. Germline V gene data show CDR1 as SGHRS and CDR2 as YFSETQ.

V gene TRBV5-8 combines with J gene TRBJ1-5; no definite D call. With 2 bases removed from V and 7 bases from J, the gap between germline ends came to 10 bases. Per germline, CDR1 SGHTS and CDR2 YDEGEE. CDR3 length equals 13 residues. CDR3 coding DNA: TGTGCCAGCAGCTTTAGCAGGCAGCAGCCCCAGCATTTT. Protein product: CASSFSRQQPQHF.

The chain recombines TRBV5-1 with TRBJ2-3, with TRBD2 matching over 15 bases. Per the germline V gene, CDR1 is SGHRS and CDR2 is YFSETQ. V trimming: 3 bases; J trimming: 4 bases; junction bases outside the gene matches: 12. The CDR3 sequence is 19 residues long. The CDR3 reads CASSSVTGLAGGRSDTQYF. The DNA of the CDR3 is TGCGCCAGCAGCTCCGTTACGGGACTAGCGGGAGGAAGGTCAGATACGCAGTATTTT.

The J gene is TRBJ2-2, the V gene TRBV10-3; TRBD1 matches 11 bases. Germline V gene sequence: CDR1 ENHRY, CDR2 SYGVKD. J lost 4 bases, V lost 2 bases, and 3 bases had no gene match. The CDR3 contains 16 residues. The CDR3 protein is CAISEAGQGGTGELFF. The CDR3 DNA sequence: TGTGCCATCAGTGAGGCGGGACAGGGGGGCACCGGGGAGCTGTTTTTT.

V is TRBV11-3 and J is TRBJ1-1; 9 bases align to TRBD1. The V segment lost 4 bases and the J segment 2 bases; nucleotides outside the gene matches: 5. The germline CDR1 and CDR2 sequences are SGHNT and YENEEA. CDR3 length equals 15 residues. CDR3 residues: CASSSDRGINTEAFF. In nucleotides, the CDR3 is TGTGCCAGCAGCTCGGACAGGGGTATAAACACTGAAGCTTTCTTT.

The chain is built from TRBV5-6 and TRBJ1-6; D is undetermined. The germline CDR1 and CDR2 sequences are SGHDT and YYEEEE. This CDR3 spans 14 amino acids. Trimming took off 4 bases at V and 7 bases at J, with 12 bases between the two ends. CDR3 sequence (DNA): TGTGCCAGCAGCATTGAGCTAGGGAATTCACCCCTCCACTTT. This translates into CASSIELGNSPLHF.

The chain links TRBV14 to TRBJ2-7; D gene uncertain. This CDR3 region has 13 residues. Trimming stripped 0 bases from V and 11 bases from J, with 14 bases between. The germline V gene encodes CDR1 SGHDN and CDR2 FVKESK. This chain's CDR3 is CASSQDILSGEYF. The CDR3 coding sequence is TGTGCCAGCAGCCAAGATATATTGAGTGGCGAGTACTTC. Together with reference TRBV14 and TRBJ2-7, the CDR3 gives the full variable domain: EAGVTQFPSHSVIEKGQTVTLRCDPISGHDNLYWYRRVMGKEIKFLLHFVKESKQDESGMPNNRFLAERTGGTYSTLKVQPAELEDSGVYFCASSQDILSGEYFGPGTRLTVT.

The chain links TRBV19 to TRBJ2-7, with 11 bases aligning to TRBD1. The CDR3 contains 15 residues. The germline V gene encodes CDR1 LNHDA and CDR2 SQIVND (reference sequence). V gave up 6 bases and J gave up 2 bases; unmatched junction bases: 6. The chain's CDR3 is CASSSQGQGAYEQYF. In DNA, the CDR3 is TGTGCCAGTAGCAGTCAGGGACAGGGGGCCTACGAGCAGTACTTC.

This sequence joins TRBV7-2 and TRBJ2-1; D may correspond to TRBD1 or TRBD2 (5 bases each). Deletions cut 1 base from V and 12 bases from J, with 22 bases between. Germline lookup yields CDR1 SGHTA and CDR2 FQGNSA. CDR3 size: 16 residues. The chain's CDR3 is CASSLGGNRQGFGQFF. DNA of the CDR3: TGTGCCAGCAGCTTAGGAGGGAACCGCCAGGGTTTCGGGCAGTTCTTC.

This chain links TRBV28 with TRBJ2-5; possibly TRBD1 or TRBD2 for D (7 bases each). With 2 bases removed from V and 1 base from J, the gap between germline ends came to 17 bases. The CDR3 runs to 17 residues. Looked up from germline, CDR1 is MDHEN and CDR2 is SYDVKM. The CDR3 bases are TGTGCCAGCAGTTTAGGTCCCCCAGGGGGGGGCCAAGAGACCCAGTACTTC. It is translated as CASSLGPPGGGQETQYF.

The V call is TRBV24-1, the J call TRBJ2-3; a weak D match, TRBD2 (6 bases). Trimming removed 4 bases from V and 0 bases from J, with 10 bases in between. CDR3 length: 15 amino acids. Germline values: CDR1 KGHDR, CDR2 SFDVKD. The CDR3 DNA sequence: TGTGCCACCAGTGAGGCGGGGATGAGCACAGATACGCAGTATTTT. This gives the protein CATSEAGMSTDTQYF.

V usage is TRBV7-9 and J usage is TRBJ1-5; perhaps TRBD1 as D (5 bases). The ends were cut back, 2 bases at V and 7 bases at J, with 9 bases in the middle. CDR3 size: 13 residues. CDR1 is SEHNR and CDR2 is FQNEAQ in the germline V gene (reference sequence). The CDR3 reads CASSLMGEQPQHF. Written as DNA, the CDR3 is TGTGCCAGCAGCTTAATGGGGGAACAGCCCCAGCATTTT.

This chain joins TRBV7-9 and TRBJ1-1; D is possibly TRBD1 (5 bases). The CDR3 runs to 13 residues. Trimming stripped 2 bases from V and 10 bases from J, with 14 bases between. Germline lookup yields CDR1 SEHNR and CDR2 FQNEAQ (reference sequence). CDR3: CASSLSFRDRAFF. The CDR3, as DNA: TGTGCCAGCAGCTTAAGTTTTCGGGACCGAGCTTTCTTT.

A note on this clone: Within the sample, other DNA sequences also encode this same CDR3. This chain joins TRBV7-2 and TRBJ1-4, with a possible D match to TRBD1 (6 bases). The CDR3 is 15 amino acids. In germline, CDR1 is SGHTA, CDR2 FQGNSA. V dropped 1 base and J dropped 3 bases, with 9 bases sitting between them. CDR3 DNA sequence: TGTGCCAGCAGCTTAGTGGGGGGCTCTAATGAAAAACTGTTTTTT. The encoded protein is CASSLVGGSNEKLFF. The full variable domain, rest sourced from reference TRBV7-2 and TRBJ1-4, is GAGVSQSPSNKVTEKGKDVELRCDPISGHTALYWYRQSLGQGLEFLIYFQGNSAPDKSGLPSDRFSAERTGGSVSTLTIQRTQQEDSAVYLCASSLVGGSNEKLFFGSGTQLSVL.

In its sample, this clone was seen a few times. The V and J genes are TRBV4-2 and TRBJ1-1, with D possibly matching TRBD1 (5 bases). V lost 0 bases and J lost 9, with 14 bases in between. CDR1 and CDR2 (germline): LGHNA, YNFKEQ. CDR3 length: 14 residues. CDR3 bases: TGTGCCAGCAGCCAAGATAGGGGCTCGGGGAAAGCTTTCTTT. This encodes CASSQDRGSGKAFF.

This CDR3 reads CASSSGLAGASSTDTQYF. The CDR3, as DNA: TGTGCCAGCAGCTCGGGACTAGCGGGAGCTTCTAGCACAGATACGCAGTATTTT. The chain carries TRBV5-4 and TRBJ2-3; 14 nucleotides agree with TRBD2. Germline V gene lookup returns CDR1 SGHNT and CDR2 YYREEE (reference sequence). The junction had 6 bases not matched to a gene; V was cut back by 3 bases and J by 0 bases. The CDR3 is 18 amino acids.

This chain uses TRBV11-3 with TRBJ1-1, with D hard to call. Trimming stripped 0 bases from V and 1 base from J, with 3 bases between. The V gene's germline CDR1 is SGHNT and CDR2 YENEEA. The CDR3 runs 13 residues. The CDR3 protein is CASSLEWNTEAFF. The CDR3 region has the DNA TGTGCCAGCAGCTTAGAATGGAACACTGAAGCTTTCTTT.

This chain uses TRBV5-1 with TRBJ1-1; 8 bases fit TRBD1. The V and J ends lost 4 bases and 1 base, in that order; junction bases with no gene match: 3. The CDR3 is 14 residues long. Germline values: CDR1 SGHRS, CDR2 YFSETQ. As DNA, the CDR3 is TGCGCCAGCAGCCCTGGACAGGGGAACACTGAAGCTTTCTTT. It encodes CASSPGQGNTEAFF. Looking up the rest from reference TRBV5-1 and TRBJ1-1 gives the full variable domain: KAGVTQTPRYLIKTRGQQVTLSCSPISGHRSVSWYQQTPGQGLQFLFEYFSETQRNKGNFPGRFSGRQFSNSRSEMNVSTLELGDSALYLCASSPGQGNTEAFFGQGTRLTVV.

This chain links TRBV6-2 or TRBV6-3 with TRBJ1-4; possibly TRBD1 for D (5 bases). The CDR3 length is 15 residues. Per the germline V gene, CDR1 is MNHEY and CDR2 is SVGEGT. V was trimmed by 6 bases and J by 8 bases, leaving 19 bases between them. CDR3 nucleotide sequence: TGTGCCAGCAGCACTGATGGGGCCGTGGGAGAAAAACTGTTTTTT. It translates to CASSTDGAVGEKLFF.

V and J are TRBV11-3 and TRBJ2-5; TRBD2 agrees at 8 bases. The CDR3 runs to 15 residues. The germline V gene encodes CDR1 SGHNT and CDR2 YENEEA. V was clipped by 0 bases and J by 5 bases; unmatched bases: 5. CDR3 loop: CASSLESGGGETQYF. CDR3 bases: TGTGCCAGCAGCTTAGAGTCCGGGGGGGGTGAGACCCAGTACTTC.

The V gene is TRBV11-2, the J gene TRBJ1-1; TRBD1 is a possible D gene (5 bases). The CDR3 is 16 residues long. V lost 5 bases, J lost 1 base, and 17 bases lay in between. Germline CDR1 and CDR2: SGHAT and FQNNGV. The CDR3 loop reads CASSAYGGRGNTEAFF. The CDR3 coding sequence is TGTGCCAGCAGCGCCTATGGGGGGAGGGGGAACACTGAAGCTTTCTTT.

The rearrangement links TRBV5-1 to TRBJ2-7, with no clear D. Per the germline V gene, CDR1 is SGHRS and CDR2 is YFSETQ. The CDR3 spans 13 residues. Trimming took off 1 base at V and 0 bases at J, with 5 bases between the two ends. CDR3 sequence: CASSLSSSYEQYF. The DNA of the CDR3 is TGCGCCAGCAGCTTGAGTAGCTCCTACGAGCAGTACTTC.

V and J are TRBV3-1 (or the pseudogene TRBV3-2) and TRBJ1-1; D is unclear. Germline V lookup: CDR1 LGHDT, CDR2 YNNKEL (reference sequence). The CDR3 spans 13 residues. Deletions cut 0 bases from V and 4 bases from J, with 6 bases between. The CDR3 bases are TGTGCCAGCAGCCAAGATTCGGCCACTGAAGCTTTCTTT. Protein product: CASSQDSATEAFF.

The chain joins TRBV7-6 to TRBJ1-2, with a weak D call TRBD1 (5 bases). Germline-derived CDR1 and CDR2 are SGHVS and FNYEAQ. This CDR3 is 15 amino acids long. The V and J ends lost 0 bases and 1 base respectively, with 9 bases between them. Here the CDR3 DNA reads TGTGCCAGCAGCTTAGCAGGGGCTGATAACTATGGCTACACCTTC. Translated: CASSLAGADNYGYTF.

The table lists this clone with a few counts. V gene TRBV6-2 or TRBV6-3 combines with J gene TRBJ2-7; D may be TRBD2 (6 bases). Germline-derived CDR1 and CDR2 are MNHEY and SVGEGT. The CDR3 consists of 15 residues. The V end lost 2 bases, the J end lost 4 bases, and 15 bases lay between the germline ends. CDR3 sequence: CASSYGLPGEYEQYF. The CDR3 DNA reads as TGTGCCAGCAGTTACGGGCTACCGGGGGAATACGAGCAGTACTTC.

J is TRBJ1-1 and V is TRBV10-3; possible D gene TRBD1, 6 bases. This CDR3 has 15 residues. The V gene lost 2 bases and the J gene lost 0 bases, with 10 bases spanning the gap. Germline CDR1 reads ENHRY; CDR2 reads SYGVKD. This chain's CDR3 is CAISERGTVNTEAFF. CDR3 DNA sequence: TGTGCCATCAGTGAGAGGGGGACGGTGAACACTGAAGCTTTCTTT.

This chain links TRBV28 with TRBJ1-6; D gene ambiguous. CDR1 is MDHEN, CDR2 SYDVKM, per germline. The ends were cut back, 2 bases at V and 7 bases at J, with 3 bases in the middle. The CDR3 has 12 amino acids. CDR3 in DNA: TGTGCCAGCAGTTTAGGGAATTCACCCCTCCACTTT. This gives the protein CASSLGNSPLHF.

The chain combines TRBV4-1 with TRBJ1-1; D gene uncertain. Germline-derived CDR1 and CDR2 are MGHRA and YSYEKL. This CDR3 contains 15 residues. Between the trimmed V and J ends, which lost 0 bases and 1 base, there was a span of 9 bases. The chain's CDR3 is CASSQETGRNTEAFF. DNA of the CDR3: TGCGCCAGCAGCCAAGAAACCGGGAGGAACACTGAAGCTTTCTTT.